This T cell receptor (beta chain) is from a study of shared clonotypes between healthy human individuals. V was shortened by 5 bases and J by 0 bases, with 5 bases between the two germline ends. CDR3 length: 12 residues. In germline, CDR1 is SGHTA, CDR2 FQGNSA. The method was immunoSEQ multiplex PCR; TCRdb's version includes in-frame clones alone and lacks a portion of them. The sample carries around 2,000,000 clones, approximately 95% recorded once. With respect to this clone: Other DNA variants within this sample encode the same CDR3.

The clonotype comes from a man aged 18 to 35 in good health. This chain joins TRBV7-2 and TRBJ2-7; no clear D gene. Sequencing input: naive CD4+ T cells sorted from blood. The subset denotes: CD45RA+ positively selected. The CDR3 region has the DNA TGTGCCAGCAGCCCCCACTCCTACGAGCAGTACTTC. Encoded protein: CASSPHSYEQYF.